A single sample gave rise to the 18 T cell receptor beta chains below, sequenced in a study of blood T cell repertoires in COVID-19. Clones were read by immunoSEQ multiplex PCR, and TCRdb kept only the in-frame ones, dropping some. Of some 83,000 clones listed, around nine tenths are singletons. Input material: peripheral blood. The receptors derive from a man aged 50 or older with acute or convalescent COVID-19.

The CDR3 reads CAWSPGRGTDTQYF. The CDR3 region has the DNA TGTGCCTGGAGCCCCGGCAGGGGTACAGATACGCAGTATTTT. J is TRBJ2-3 and V is TRBV30, with D possibly TRBD1 on 6 matching bases. The CDR3 covers 14 residues. From germline, CDR1 is GTSNPN and CDR2 SVGIG (reference sequence). The V end lost 3 bases, the J end lost 3 bases, and 13 bases lay between the germline ends.

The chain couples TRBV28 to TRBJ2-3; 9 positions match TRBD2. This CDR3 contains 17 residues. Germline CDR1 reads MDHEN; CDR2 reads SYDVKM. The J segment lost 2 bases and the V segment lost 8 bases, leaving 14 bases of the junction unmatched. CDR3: CASPKLRGGGATDTQYF. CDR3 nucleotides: TGTGCCAGCCCTAAACTTCGGGGCGGGGGGGCCACAGATACGCAGTATTTT.

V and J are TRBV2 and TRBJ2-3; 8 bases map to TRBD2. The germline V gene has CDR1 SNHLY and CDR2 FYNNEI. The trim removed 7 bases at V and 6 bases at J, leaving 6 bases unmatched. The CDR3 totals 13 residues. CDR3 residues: CASKREGSDTQYF. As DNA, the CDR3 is TGTGCCAGCAAACGGGAGGGCAGCGATACGCAGTATTTT. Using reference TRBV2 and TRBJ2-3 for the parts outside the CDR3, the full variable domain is EPEVTQTPSHQVTQMGQEVILRCVPISNHLYFYWYRQILGQKVEFLVSFYNNEISEKSEIFDDQFSVERPDGSNFTLKIRSTKLEDSAMYFCASKREGSDTQYFGPGTRLTVL.

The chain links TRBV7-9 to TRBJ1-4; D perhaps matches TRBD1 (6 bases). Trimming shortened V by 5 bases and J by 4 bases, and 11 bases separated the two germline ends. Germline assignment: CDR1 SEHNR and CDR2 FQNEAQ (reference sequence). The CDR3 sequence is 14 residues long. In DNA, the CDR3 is TGTGCCAGCAGCCAGACAGGACATAATGAAAAACTGTTTTTT. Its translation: CASSQTGHNEKLFF.

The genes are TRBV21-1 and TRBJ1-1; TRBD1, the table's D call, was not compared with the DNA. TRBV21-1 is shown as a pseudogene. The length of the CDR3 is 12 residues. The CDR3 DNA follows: TGTGCCAGCAGGGGACAGGCAACTGAAGCTTTCTTT. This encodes CASRGQATEAFF.

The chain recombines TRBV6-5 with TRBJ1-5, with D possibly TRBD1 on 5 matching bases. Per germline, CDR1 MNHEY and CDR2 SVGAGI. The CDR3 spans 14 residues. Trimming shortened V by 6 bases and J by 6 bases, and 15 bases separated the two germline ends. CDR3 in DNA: TGTGCCAGCAGGAGCACGGGGGAGAGTCAGCCCCAGCATTTT. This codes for CASRSTGESQPQHF.

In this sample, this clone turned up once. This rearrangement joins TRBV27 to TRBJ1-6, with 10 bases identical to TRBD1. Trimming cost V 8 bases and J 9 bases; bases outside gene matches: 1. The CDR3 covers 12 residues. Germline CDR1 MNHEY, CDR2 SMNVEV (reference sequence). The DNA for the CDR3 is TGTGCCAGCCGGGACAGGGGTTCACCCCTCCACTTT. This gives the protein CASRDRGSPLHF.

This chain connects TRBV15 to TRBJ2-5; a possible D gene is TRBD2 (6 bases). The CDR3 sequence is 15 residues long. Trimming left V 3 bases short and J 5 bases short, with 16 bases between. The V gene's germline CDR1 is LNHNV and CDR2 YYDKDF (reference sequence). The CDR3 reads CATSRAGGVWETQYF. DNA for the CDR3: TGTGCCACCAGCAGGGCCGGCGGGGTCTGGGAGACCCAGTACTTC.

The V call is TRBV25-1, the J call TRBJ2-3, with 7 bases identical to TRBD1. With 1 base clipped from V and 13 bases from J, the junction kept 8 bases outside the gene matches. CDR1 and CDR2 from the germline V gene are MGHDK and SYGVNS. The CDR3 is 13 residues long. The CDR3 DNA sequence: TGTGCCAGCAGTGAATGGGGACAGCCTAGGGAGTATTTT. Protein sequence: CASSEWGQPREYF.

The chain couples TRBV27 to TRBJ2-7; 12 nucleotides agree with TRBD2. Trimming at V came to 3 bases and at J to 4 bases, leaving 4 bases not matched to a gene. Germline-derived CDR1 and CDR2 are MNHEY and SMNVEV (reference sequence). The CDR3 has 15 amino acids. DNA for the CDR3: TGTGCCAGCAGTTTGTCTAGCGGGAGGGGGTACGAGCAGTACTTC. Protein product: CASSLSSGRGYEQYF.

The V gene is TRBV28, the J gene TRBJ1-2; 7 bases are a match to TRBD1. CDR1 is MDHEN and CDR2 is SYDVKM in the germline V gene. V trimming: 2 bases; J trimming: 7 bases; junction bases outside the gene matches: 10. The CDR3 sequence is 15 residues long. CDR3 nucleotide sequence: TGTGCCAGCAGTTTACGACAGGGTTGGTTGGTTGGCTACACCTTC. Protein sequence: CASSLRQGWLVGYTF.

In DNA form, the CDR3 reads TGCAGCGTTGCAGAGGAGGGCTCGCCGGCTTGGAATGAGCAGTTCTTC. Protein product: CSVAEEGSPAWNEQFF. The chain is built from TRBV29-1 and TRBJ2-1, with a tentative D call TRBD2 (6 bases). V was trimmed by 4 bases and J by 7 bases, leaving 23 bases between them. Germline CDR1 SQVTM, CDR2 ANQGSEA. The CDR3 is 16 residues long.

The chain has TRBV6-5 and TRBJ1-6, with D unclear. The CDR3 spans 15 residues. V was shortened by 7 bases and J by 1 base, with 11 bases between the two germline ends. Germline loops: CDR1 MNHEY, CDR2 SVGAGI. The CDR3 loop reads CASTTPESYNSPLHF. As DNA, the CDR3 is TGTGCCAGCACTACCCCGGAGTCCTATAATTCACCCCTCCACTTT.

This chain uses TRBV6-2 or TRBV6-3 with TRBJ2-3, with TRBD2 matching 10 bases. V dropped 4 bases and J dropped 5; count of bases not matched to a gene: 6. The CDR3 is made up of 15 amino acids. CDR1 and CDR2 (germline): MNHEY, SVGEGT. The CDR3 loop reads CASSLLAGAQDTQYF. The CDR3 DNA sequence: TGTGCCAGCAGTTTGCTAGCGGGGGCGCAAGATACGCAGTATTTT.

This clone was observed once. Here the CDR3 DNA reads TGTGCCAGTAAAGTAAGCGGCACAGATACGCAGTATTTT. Its protein is CASKVSGTDTQYF. The rearrangement uses TRBV19 and TRBJ2-3; no firm D call. The CDR3 has 13 amino acids. Trimming cost V 7 bases and J 1 base, with 9 bases left between them. Germline lookup yields CDR1 LNHDA and CDR2 SQIVND (reference sequence).

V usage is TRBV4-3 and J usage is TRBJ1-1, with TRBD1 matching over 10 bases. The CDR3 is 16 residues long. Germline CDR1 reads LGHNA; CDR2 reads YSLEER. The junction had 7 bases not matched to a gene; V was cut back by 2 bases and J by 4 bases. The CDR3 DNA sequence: TGCGCCAGCAGCCAATCCGGGACAGGGGTCGGCACTGAAGCTTTCTTT. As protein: CASSQSGTGVGTEAFF.

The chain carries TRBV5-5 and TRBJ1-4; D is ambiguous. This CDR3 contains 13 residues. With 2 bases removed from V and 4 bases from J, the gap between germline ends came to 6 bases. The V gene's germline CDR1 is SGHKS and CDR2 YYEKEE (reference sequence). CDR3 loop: CASSFGDNEKLFF. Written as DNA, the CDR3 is TGTGCCAGCAGCTTTGGAGATAATGAAAAACTGTTTTTT.

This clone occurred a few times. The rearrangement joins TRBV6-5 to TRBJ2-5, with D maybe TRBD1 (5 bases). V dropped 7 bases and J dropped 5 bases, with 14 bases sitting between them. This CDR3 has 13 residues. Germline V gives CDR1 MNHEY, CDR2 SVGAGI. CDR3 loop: CASNQGRRETQYF. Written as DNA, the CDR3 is TGTGCCAGCAATCAGGGTCGTCGGGAGACCCAGTACTTC.